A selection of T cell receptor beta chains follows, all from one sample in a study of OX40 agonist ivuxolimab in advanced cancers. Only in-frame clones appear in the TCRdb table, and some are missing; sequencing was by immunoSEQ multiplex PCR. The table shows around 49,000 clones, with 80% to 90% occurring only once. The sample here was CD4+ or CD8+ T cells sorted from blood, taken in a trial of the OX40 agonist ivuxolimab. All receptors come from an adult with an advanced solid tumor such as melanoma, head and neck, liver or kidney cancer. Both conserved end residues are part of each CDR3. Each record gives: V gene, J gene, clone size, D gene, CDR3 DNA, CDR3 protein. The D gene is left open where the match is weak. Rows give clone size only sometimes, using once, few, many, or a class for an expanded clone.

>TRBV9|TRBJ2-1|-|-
TGTGCCAGCAGCGTAGTTGGGACAACCAGGGAGGGGCAGTTCTTC
CASSVVGTTREGQFF
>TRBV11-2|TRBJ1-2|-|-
TGTGCCAGCAGCTCAGCACCCCCCGACTATGGCTACACCTTC
CASSSAPPDYGYTF
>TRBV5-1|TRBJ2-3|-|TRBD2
TGCGCCAGCAGCTTCATAGCGGGGGGGCCGGGAGTCACAGATACGCAGTATTTT
CASSFIAGGPGVTDTQYF
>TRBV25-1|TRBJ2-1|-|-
TGTGCCAGCAGTTGGACGGGTGCTTACAATGAGCAGTTCTTC
CASSWTGAYNEQFF
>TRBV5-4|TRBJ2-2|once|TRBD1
TGTGCCAGCAGCTTAGTGGGACAGACAATGAACACCGGGGAGCTGTTTTTT
CASSLVGQTMNTGELFF
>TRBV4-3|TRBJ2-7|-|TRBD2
TGCGCCAGCAGCCAAGAGCGGGGGGCATCCTACGAGCAGTACTTC
CASSQERGASYEQYF
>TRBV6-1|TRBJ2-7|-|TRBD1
TGTGCCAGCAGTAACAGGGGGTACCCCGAGCAGTACTTC
CASSNRGYPEQYF
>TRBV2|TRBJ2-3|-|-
TGTGCCAGCGGGCGGGGAAGCACAGATACGCAGTATTTT
CASGRGSTDTQYF
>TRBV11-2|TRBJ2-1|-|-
TGTGCCAGCAGCACCGGGACCCGTTTAAATGAGCAGTTCTTC
CASSTGTRLNEQFF
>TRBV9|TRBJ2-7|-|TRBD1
TGTGCCAGCAGCGCCCGGGACAGTCTGTACTTC
CASSARDSLYF
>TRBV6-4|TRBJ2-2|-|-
TGTGCCAGCAGTCCCGGGTCTAAGAACACCGGGGAGCTGTTTTTT
CASSPGSKNTGELFF
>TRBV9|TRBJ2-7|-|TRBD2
TGTGCCAGCAGCGTAGGCGGGGGGGGCTACGAGCAGTACTTC
CASSVGGGGYEQYF
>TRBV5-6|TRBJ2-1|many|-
TGTGCCAGCAGCTTGGGCCAGAGCTCCTACAATGAGCAGTTCTTC
CASSLGQSSYNEQFF
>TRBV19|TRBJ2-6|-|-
TGTGCCAGTAGCCCCTTTAGTGGGGCCAACGTCCTGACTTTC
CASSPFSGANVLTF
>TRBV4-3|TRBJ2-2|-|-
TGCGCCAGCAGCCAAGATGCAGGGTCCGGGGAGCTGTTTTTT
CASSQDAGSGELFF
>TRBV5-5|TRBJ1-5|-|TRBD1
TGTGCCAGCAGCCCTAGACAGGGGGAGAATCAGCCCCAGCATTTT
CASSPRQGENQPQHF
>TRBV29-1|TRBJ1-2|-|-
TGCAGCGTTGAAGGACCTAACTATGGCTACACCTTC
CSVEGPNYGYTF
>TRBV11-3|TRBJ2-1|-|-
TGTGCCAGCAGCTTAGTTCACTCGAGCTCCTACAATGAGCAGTTCTTC
CASSLVHSSSYNEQFF
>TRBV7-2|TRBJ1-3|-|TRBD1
TGTGCCAGCAGCTCGGGACAGGGGTTAACTGGAAACACCATATATTTT
CASSSGQGLTGNTIYF
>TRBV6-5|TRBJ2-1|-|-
TGTGCCAGCAGTCTCACAGGTACCAATGAGCAGTTCTTC
CASSLTGTNEQFF
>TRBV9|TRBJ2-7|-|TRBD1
TGTGCCAGCAGCGTAGGGTGGGGGACAGACCACGAGCAGTACTTC
CASSVGWGTDHEQYF
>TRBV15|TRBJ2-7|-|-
TGTGCCACCAGCAGAGATGGGGGCCCCTTCTCCTACGAGCAGTACTTC
CATSRDGGPFSYEQYF
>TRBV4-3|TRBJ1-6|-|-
TGCGCCAGCAGCCAAGATCATGGGTATCGACGATCACCCCTCCACTTT
CASSQDHGYRRSPLHF
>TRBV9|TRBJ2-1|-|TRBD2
TGTGCCAGCAGCGTAGCGGGACTAGCGGGAGCGGGGACTTATAATGAGCAGTTCTTC
CASSVAGLAGAGTYNEQFF
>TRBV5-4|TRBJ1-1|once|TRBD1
TGTGCCAGCAGCGTTACAGGGGCGATCACTGAAGCTTTCTTT
CASSVTGAITEAFF
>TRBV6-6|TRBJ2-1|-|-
TGTGCCAGCAGTTACTCGAGAAGGGATGAGCAGTTCTTC
CASSYSRRDEQFF
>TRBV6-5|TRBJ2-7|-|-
TGTGCCAGCAGTTACTCCACGTCCTACGAGCAGTACTTC
CASSYSTSYEQYF
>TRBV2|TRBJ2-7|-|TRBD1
TGTGCCAGCAGTCCGGACAGGCGGCAGGCCTACGAGCAGTACTTC
CASSPDRRQAYEQYF